This section outlines one T cell receptor beta chain sequence together with its context. This clone was seen once. This clone's antigen is unknown. Per-base quality was not reported, and no clone a single base away is much larger than it. These data belong to a study of cytomegalovirus exposure and HLA in healthy donors (dated by TCRdb to about 2017). Regarding the study in general: An earlier analysis of approximately 640 of the donors reported roughly 270 Gb of sequence data and some 120 million unique TCR beta sequences from 190 million or so T cells. About 280 gigabases of sequencing data and around 90 million unique TCR sequences made up an early release that covered approximately 700 HLA-typed donors. Of the roughly 410 genotyped donors, roughly 80% were placed in the genetic ancestry cluster associated with self-reported Caucasian donors. The study aimed to test whether cataloging public T cell receptors could reveal signatures of past pathogen exposure. Using immunosequencing, the study profiled T cell repertoires from about 650 subjects and related those repertoires to cytomegalovirus serostatus. A separate validation cohort of some 130 different subjects was used in addition to the roughly 670-subject first cohort. To predict cytomegalovirus infection status, the study brought together high-throughput TCR immunosequencing, statistical association of individual TCRs with disease status, and machine learning. In a later analysis, previously published TCR beta repertoires from fewer than 750 donors were re-analyzed and high-resolution HLA genotyping was added so that TCR occurrence patterns could be studied. Rather than drawing on any new phenotypic data, the later analysis identified candidate immune exposures from TCR beta sequences and the way those sequences occurred across donors. To decide whether each TCR beta V gene segment behaved as functional or pseudogenic, an earlier analysis of some 600 of the donors relied on high-throughput TCR beta sequencing. Donor age, sex, ethnicity and CMV serostatus were compiled alongside the repertoire data. A later genetic analysis used genome-wide SNP genotypes for 398 of the 666 donors, treating that subset as a discovery cohort. All discovery cohort repertoires had been generated using a single sequencing platform. Both class I and class II loci were covered by HLA typing, at four-digit resolution. Typing coverage differed by locus: A, B, C, DRB1 and DQB1 were typed in about 629-630 donors, DQA1 in about 510, DPA1 in some 610, and DPB1 in 472. About 5 DR-DQ haplotypes were handled as single units for association and clustering, since linkage in the cohort was strong. On average, 235,054 unique TCR beta nucleotide sequences were sequenced per donor among 398 genotyped donors of the cohort, with roughly a sixth of those sequences being non-productive.

The library was made by the immunoSEQ multiplex PCR assay. A mixture of 60 forward primers for TCR Vbeta segments and 13 reverse primers for TCR Jbeta segments was used in the multiplex PCR. Amplification of the CDR3 region of rearranged TCR beta genes was performed with a multiplex PCR assay on genomic DNA. Amplified TCR beta libraries were sequenced as 87-base-pair reads on the Illumina HiSeq System. The authors' pipeline ran thus. In a later analysis, 80 million or so unique TCR beta chains were counted across the approximately 670 repertoires, and roughly 10 million of these chains were shared by at least two donors. A nearest-neighbor algorithm error-corrected the raw reads and collapsed the reads into unique sequences, merging closely related sequences to remove PCR and sequencing errors. CDR3 sequences were aligned to IMGT reference sequences to assign V, D and J gene segments. For a sequence to be retained, at least a six-nucleotide match to both a V gene segment and a J gene segment was required. A rearrangement counted as productive if the CDR3 had no stop codons and remained in frame with V and J, and every other rearrangement counted as non-productive. Following IMGT convention, CDR3 was defined as the stretch from the second conserved V-encoded cysteine to the conserved J-encoded phenylalanine. In an earlier analysis of around 600 of the donors, sequences lacking an unambiguous match to a single V gene segment were excluded. An earlier analysis of some 610 of the donors called V segments functional above 56.7% productive rearrangements and segregating when the between-donor standard deviation exceeded 5%. A statistical classification framework was developed to diagnose cytomegalovirus status using the catalog of TCR beta chain sequences. In a later analysis, V and J genes were assigned by comparing TCR nucleotide sequences against IMGT/GENE-DB human TR gene sequences. The TCRdist pipeline was used in a later analysis to assign CDR3 sequences and most-parsimonious VDJ recombination scenarios. A later analysis defined each TCR beta chain by its CDR3 amino acid sequence plus V-gene family, and excluded reads lacking a unique V-gene family. As a way to deal with suspected cross-contamination and a sequencing artifact, a later analysis dropped approximately 590 nucleotide sequences that were highly shared and had low generation probability. For each public chain, a later analysis derived a clonal expansion index from normalized ranks of inferred template counts within each repertoire. Generation probabilities in a later analysis came from a VDJ recombination model fitted to out-of-frame rearrangements, and those results were checked against IGoR. In a later analysis, hypergeometric tests were used to score TCR-TCR, TCR-HLA and TCR-CMV co-occurrence, with a repertoire-size bias correction applied to TCR pairs. A later analysis estimated false discovery rates by permuting HLA or CMV assignments 20 times. In a later analysis, co-occurring TCRs were grouped using DBSCAN, and TCRdist sequence similarity was added for clustering within HLA-allele-positive subsets. For co-occurrence clustering, repertoires with fewer than 30,000 or more than 120,000 public chains were excluded, along with 5 or 6 repertoires with anomalous nucleotide sharing. The table was pulled from immuneACCESS by TCRdb, which kept in-frame rearrangements only. Such tables lose some clones; where checked, under half of the loss comes from unresolved V genes, and the rest has no known cause. Clone size and the V and J calls come from that table; the DNA yielded D and trimming. The sample table records roughly 200,000 clones; around nine tenths of these occur just once. Roughly 0.32% of the sample is in the top ten clones.

The cohort was made up of about 670 healthy bone marrow donors. At the time of sampling, every cohort member was nominally healthy, though immune exposures that went unrecorded were likely present. The donor tested CMV seronegative, placing the donor among the 350 or so seronegative members of the cohort. A peripheral blood sample was provided by each donor, and peripheral blood mononuclear cells were used for TCR beta sequencing. Genomic DNA extraction from the blood cell samples was performed with the Qiagen DNeasy Blood Extraction Kit. Spanning cysteine to phenylalanine, the CDR3 consists of 15 amino acids. The CDR3 DNA has 45 bases and is translated from base 1. Trimming takes 2 bases off V and 5 bases off J; junction bases not matched to a gene: 6. CDR1 and CDR2 are read off the germline V gene (reference sequence) as MNHEY and SMNVEV. The study at large found these results: In the study, some 160 TCR beta chains were listed as associated with cytomegalovirus. Several of the top co-occurrence clusters appeared to be linked to parvovirus B19, influenza, CMV and Epstein-Barr virus, according to a later analysis. This cohort had only TCR beta chains sequenced, and the lack of alpha or paired-chain data limited which features could be detected. Strong co-occurrence of HLA alleles, especially DR and DQ, made assigning TCR associations to individual alleles difficult. Because the 87-base-pair reads could not distinguish some IMGT-functional V segments, including TRBV6-2 and TRBV6-3, those segments were excluded. Linkage disequilibrium might explain the correlated functional status among segregating V segments, but an unknown experimental factor could not be excluded. The classifier was reported to diagnose cytomegalovirus status with high specificity and sensitivity in both the original cohort and the validation cohort. According to a later analysis, most CMV-associated TCR beta chains appeared to be HLA-restricted, and the HLA associations seemed to be driven largely by CMV exposure. A few of the identified cytomegalovirus-associated TCR beta chains were confirmed in vitro to be specific for cytomegalovirus antigens. A later analysis found that HLA-associated TCR beta chains were more clonally expanded and had lower generation probabilities than equally common non-associated chains. Because counts were too low, 15 to 20 rarely observed V segments, including chromosome 9 orphons, were left out of the earlier analysis of approximately 580 of the donors. A later genetic analysis reported fewer N-insertions in productive TCRs among donors in an Asian-associated ancestry cluster than the roughly 690-donor mean. An association between a missense DCLRE1C variant and V-gene and J-gene trimming of TCR beta chains was found in a later genetic analysis and replicated in an independent cohort. Presence/absence analyses assumed roughly uniform sequencing depth across donors, an assumption that may not hold. A cluster of highly shared sequence variants was judged likely to represent a technical artifact of the sequencing pipeline. For the cohort, immune exposure information was limited to CMV serostatus. According to a later analysis, TCR association rates differed among HLA loci, with DRB1 alleles showing the most associated TCRs and HLA-C alleles showing the fewest. Most TCR sequences were observed very rarely across donors, whereas some public TCRs were present in many individuals. An earlier analysis of approximately 570 of the donors showed that most TCR beta V segments appeared in productive rearrangements either about 90% or about 30% of the time, which broadly matched IMGT annotations. It was suggested by the authors that the approach could potentially be generalized to other disease states and immunological phenotypes. Because HLA typing was missing for some donors at each locus, association tests included only the typed subset. Specific HLA alleles were associated with 15,000 to 20,000 TCR beta sequences at a false discovery rate of 0.05 in a later analysis. A further reported finding was that TCR beta sequences accurately predicted the HLA-A and HLA-B alleles for most subjects in the first cohort.

The sequenced sample was PBMCs. The receptor chain draws on TRBV27 and TRBJ2-7, with 10 central nucleotides matching TRBD1. The receptor comes from a woman younger than 45 in good health and CMV-seronegative. The base sequence is TGTGCCAGCAGTTTAGGTATTGGGACAGGGGACGAGCAGTACTTC. This is translated as CASSLGIGTGDEQYF.